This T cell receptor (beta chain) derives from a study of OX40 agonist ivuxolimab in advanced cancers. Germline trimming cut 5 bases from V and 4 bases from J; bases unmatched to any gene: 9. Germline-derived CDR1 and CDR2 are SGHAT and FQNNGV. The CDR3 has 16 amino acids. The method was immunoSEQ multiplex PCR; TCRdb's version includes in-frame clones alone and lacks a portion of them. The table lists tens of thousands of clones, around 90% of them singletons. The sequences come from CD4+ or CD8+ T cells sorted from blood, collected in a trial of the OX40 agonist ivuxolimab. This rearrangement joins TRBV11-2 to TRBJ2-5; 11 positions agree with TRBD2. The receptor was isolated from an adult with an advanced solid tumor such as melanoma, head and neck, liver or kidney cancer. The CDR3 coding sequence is TGTGCCAGCAGCCCCCGGACTAGCGGGCCCCGAGAGACCCAGTACTTC. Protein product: CASSPRTSGPRETQYF.